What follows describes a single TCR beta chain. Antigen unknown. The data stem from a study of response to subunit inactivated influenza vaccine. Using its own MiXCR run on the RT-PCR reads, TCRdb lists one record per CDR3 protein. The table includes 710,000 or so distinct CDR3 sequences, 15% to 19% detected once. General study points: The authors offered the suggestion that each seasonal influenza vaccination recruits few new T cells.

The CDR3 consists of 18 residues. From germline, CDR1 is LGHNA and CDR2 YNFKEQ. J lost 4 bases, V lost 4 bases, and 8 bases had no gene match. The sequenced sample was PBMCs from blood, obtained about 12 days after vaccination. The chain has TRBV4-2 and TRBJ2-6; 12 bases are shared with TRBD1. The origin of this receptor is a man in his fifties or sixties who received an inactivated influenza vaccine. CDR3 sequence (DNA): TGTGCCAGCAGCCCCTCGGGACAGGGGGCATCGGGGGCCAACGTCCTGACTTTC. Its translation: CASSPSGQGASGANVLTF.